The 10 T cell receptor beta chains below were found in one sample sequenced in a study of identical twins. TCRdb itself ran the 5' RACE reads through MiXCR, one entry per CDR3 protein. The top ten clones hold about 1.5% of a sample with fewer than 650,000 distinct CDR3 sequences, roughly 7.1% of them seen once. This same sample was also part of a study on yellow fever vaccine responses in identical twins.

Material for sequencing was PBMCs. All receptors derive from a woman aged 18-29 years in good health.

CDR3: CASSNMAEAFF. DNA of the CDR3: TGTGCCAGCAGTAACATGGCAGAAGCTTTCTTT. The chain employs TRBV6-2 or TRBV6-3 and TRBJ1-1; no firm D call. CDR1 is MNHEY, CDR2 SVGEGT, per germline. Trimming stripped 5 bases from V and 8 bases from J, with 9 bases between. This CDR3 comprises 11 residues.

The CDR3 spells CASSLSPSQETQYF. The CDR3 DNA sequence: TGTGCCAGCAGCTTATCGCCAAGCCAAGAGACCCAGTACTTC. The chain combines TRBV11-2 with TRBJ2-5; D is ambiguous. Germline CDR1 is SGHAT and CDR2 is FQNNGV. CDR3 length: 14 residues. With 2 bases removed from V and 1 base from J, the gap between germline ends came to 8 bases.

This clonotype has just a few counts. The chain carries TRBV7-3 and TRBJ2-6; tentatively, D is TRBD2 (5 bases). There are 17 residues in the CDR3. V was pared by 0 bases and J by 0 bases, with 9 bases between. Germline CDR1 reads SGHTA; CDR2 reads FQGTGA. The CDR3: CASSLTPAGSGANVLTF. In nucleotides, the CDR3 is TGTGCCAGCAGCTTAACGCCCGCGGGCTCTGGGGCCAACGTCCTGACTTTC.

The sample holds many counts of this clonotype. The CDR3 here is CASSTSEREQYF. CDR3 DNA sequence: TGTGCCAGCAGTACCTCGGAGCGGGAGCAGTACTTC. The V call is TRBV12-3 or TRBV12-4, the J call TRBJ2-7; the D gene is possibly TRBD2 (5 bases). V was cut by 5 bases and J by 7 bases, with 12 bases left in between. The CDR3 extends over 12 amino acids.

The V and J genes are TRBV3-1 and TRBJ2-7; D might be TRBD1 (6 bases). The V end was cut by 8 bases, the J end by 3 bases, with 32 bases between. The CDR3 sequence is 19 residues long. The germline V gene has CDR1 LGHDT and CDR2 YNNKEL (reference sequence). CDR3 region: CASCGIHRAFPRCVYEQYV. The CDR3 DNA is TGTGCCAGCTGTGGAATCCACAGGGCCTTTCCCCGCTGTGTCTACGAGCAGTACGTC.

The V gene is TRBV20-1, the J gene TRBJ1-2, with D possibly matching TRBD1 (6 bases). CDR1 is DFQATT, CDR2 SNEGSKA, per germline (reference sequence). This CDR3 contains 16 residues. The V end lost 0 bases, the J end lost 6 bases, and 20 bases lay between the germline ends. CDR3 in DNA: TGCAGTGCTAGAGATAGGGCAGGGGTCATCGGCCATGGCTACACCTTC. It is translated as CSARDRAGVIGHGYTF.

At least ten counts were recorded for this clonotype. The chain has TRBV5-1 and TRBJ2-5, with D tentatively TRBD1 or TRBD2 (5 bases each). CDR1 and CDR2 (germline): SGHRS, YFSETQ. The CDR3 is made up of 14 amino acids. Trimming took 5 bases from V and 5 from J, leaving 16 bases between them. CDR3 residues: CASSPGTEMETQYF. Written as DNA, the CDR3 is TGCGCCAGCAGTCCCGGGACGGAAATGGAGACCCAGTACTTC.

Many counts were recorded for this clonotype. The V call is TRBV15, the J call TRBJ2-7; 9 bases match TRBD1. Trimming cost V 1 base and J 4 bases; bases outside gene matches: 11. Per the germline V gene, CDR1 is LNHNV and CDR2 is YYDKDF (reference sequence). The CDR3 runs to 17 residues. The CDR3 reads CATSRGSGTGPPYEQYF. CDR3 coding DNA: TGTGCCACCAGCAGAGGAAGTGGGACAGGGCCCCCTTACGAGCAGTACTTC.

CDR3 in amino acids: CASSRGDPWDTQYF. CDR3 bases: TGTGCCAGCAGCCGGGGGGACCCTTGGGATACGCAGTATTTT. The chain has TRBV3-1 and TRBJ2-3; maybe TRBD2 (6 bases). Trimming left V 4 bases short and J 6 bases short, with 14 bases between. The CDR3 has 14 amino acids. Germline CDR1 is LGHDT and CDR2 is YNNKEL (reference sequence).

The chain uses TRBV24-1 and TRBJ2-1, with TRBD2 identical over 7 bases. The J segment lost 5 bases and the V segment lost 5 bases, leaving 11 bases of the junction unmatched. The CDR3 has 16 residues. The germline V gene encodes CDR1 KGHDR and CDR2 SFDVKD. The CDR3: CATSATGRTRHNEQFF. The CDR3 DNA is TGTGCCACCAGTGCCACAGGAAGGACTAGACACAATGAGCAGTTCTTC.